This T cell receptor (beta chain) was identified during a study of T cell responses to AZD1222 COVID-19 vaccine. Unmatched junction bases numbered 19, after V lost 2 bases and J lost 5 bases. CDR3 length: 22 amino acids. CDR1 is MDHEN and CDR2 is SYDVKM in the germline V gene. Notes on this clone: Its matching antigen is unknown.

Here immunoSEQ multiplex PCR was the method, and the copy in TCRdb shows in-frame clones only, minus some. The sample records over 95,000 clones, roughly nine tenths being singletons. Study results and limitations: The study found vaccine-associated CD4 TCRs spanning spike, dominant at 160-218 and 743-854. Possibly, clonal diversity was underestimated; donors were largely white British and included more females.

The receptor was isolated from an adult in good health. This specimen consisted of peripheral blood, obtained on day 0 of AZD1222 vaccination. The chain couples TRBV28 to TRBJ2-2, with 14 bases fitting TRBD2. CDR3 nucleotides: TGTGCCAGCAGTTTAGGCCCAACCAGTTGGACTAGCGGGAGGAGATATACCGGGGAGCTGTTTTTT. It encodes CASSLGPTSWTSGRRYTGELFF.